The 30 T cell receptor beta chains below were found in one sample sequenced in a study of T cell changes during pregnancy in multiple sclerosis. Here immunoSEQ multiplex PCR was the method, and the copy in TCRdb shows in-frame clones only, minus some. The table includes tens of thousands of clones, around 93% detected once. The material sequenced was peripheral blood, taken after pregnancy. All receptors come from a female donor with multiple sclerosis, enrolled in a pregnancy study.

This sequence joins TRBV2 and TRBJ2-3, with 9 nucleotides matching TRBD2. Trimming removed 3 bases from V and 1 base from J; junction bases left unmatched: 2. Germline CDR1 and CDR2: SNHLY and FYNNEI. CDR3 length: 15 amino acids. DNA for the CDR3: TGTGCCAGCAGTGATTTAGCGGGGGGCACAGATACGCAGTATTTT. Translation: CASSDLAGGTDTQYF. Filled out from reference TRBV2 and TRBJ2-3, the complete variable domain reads EPEVTQTPSHQVTQMGQEVILRCVPISNHLYFYWYRQILGQKVEFLVSFYNNEISEKSEIFDDQFSVERPDGSNFTLKIRSTKLEDSAMYFCASSDLAGGTDTQYFGPGTRLTVL.

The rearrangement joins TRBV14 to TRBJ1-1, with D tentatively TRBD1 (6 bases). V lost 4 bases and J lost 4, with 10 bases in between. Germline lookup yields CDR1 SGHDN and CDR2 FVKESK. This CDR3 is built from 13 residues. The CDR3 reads CASSLGQSTEAFF. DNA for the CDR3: TGTGCCAGCAGCCTCGGACAGAGCACTGAAGCTTTCTTT.

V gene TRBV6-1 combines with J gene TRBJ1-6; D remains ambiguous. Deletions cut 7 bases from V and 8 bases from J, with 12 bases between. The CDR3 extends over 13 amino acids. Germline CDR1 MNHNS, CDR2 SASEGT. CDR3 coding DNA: TGTGCCAGCAAGAACCCTACCTATTCACCCCTCCACTTT. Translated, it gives CASKNPTYSPLHF.

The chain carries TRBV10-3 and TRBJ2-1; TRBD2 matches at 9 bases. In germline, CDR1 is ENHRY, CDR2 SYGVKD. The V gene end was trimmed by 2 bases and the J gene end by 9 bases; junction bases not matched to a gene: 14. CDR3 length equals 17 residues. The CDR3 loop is CAISEPRGGSQDGEQFF. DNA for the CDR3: TGTGCCATCAGTGAGCCGCGGGGGGGATCTCAGGACGGTGAGCAGTTCTTC.

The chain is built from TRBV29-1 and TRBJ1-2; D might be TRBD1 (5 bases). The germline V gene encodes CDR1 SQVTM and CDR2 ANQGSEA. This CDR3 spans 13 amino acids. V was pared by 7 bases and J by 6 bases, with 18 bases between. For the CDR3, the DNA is TGCAGCGCGGGCAGACAGACCCAAGATGGCTACACCTTC. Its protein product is CSAGRQTQDGYTF. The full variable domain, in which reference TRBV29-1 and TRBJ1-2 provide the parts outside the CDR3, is SAVISQKPSRDICQRGTSLTIQCQVDSQVTMMFWYRQQPGQSLTLIATANQGSEATYESGFVIDKFPISRPNLTFSTLTVSNMSPEDSSIYLCSAGRQTQDGYTFGSGTRLTVV.

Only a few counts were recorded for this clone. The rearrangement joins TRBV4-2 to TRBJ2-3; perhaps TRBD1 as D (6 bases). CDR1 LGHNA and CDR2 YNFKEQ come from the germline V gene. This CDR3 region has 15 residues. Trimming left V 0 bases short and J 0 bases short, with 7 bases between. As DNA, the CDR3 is TGTGCCAGCAGCCAAGACAGGGGAAGCACAGATACGCAGTATTTT. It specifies CASSQDRGSTDTQYF.

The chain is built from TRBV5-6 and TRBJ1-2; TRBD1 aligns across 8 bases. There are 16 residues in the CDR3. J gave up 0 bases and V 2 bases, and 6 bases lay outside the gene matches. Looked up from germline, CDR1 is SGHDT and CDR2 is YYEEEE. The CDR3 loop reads CASSFLDRAANYGYTF. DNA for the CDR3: TGTGCCAGCAGCTTCTTGGACAGGGCCGCTAACTATGGCTACACCTTC.

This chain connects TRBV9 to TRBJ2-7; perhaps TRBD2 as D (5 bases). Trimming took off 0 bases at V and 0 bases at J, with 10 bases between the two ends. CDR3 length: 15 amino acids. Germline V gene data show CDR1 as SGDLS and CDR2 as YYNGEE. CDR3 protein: CASSVGRLFSYEQYF. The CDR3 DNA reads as TGTGCCAGCAGCGTAGGGAGGCTCTTCTCCTACGAGCAGTACTTC.

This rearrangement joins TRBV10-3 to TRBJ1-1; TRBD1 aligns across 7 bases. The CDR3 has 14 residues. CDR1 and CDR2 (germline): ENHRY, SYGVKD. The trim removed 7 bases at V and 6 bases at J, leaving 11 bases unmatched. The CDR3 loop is CAITRQGGRAEAFF. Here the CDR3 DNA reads TGTGCCATCACAAGGCAGGGGGGTAGGGCTGAAGCTTTCTTT.

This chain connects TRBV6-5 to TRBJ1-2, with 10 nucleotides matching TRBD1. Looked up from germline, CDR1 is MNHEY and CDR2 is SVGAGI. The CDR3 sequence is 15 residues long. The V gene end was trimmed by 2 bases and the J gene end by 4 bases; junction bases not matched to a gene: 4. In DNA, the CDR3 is TGTGCCAGCAGTTACGCGACAGGGGGCTTCTATGGCTACACCTTC. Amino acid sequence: CASSYATGGFYGYTF.

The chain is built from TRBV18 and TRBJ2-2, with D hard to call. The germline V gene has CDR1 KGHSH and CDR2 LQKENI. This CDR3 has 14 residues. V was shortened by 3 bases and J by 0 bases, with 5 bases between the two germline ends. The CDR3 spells CASSPDTNTGELFF. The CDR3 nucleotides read TGTGCCAGCTCACCTGACACGAACACCGGGGAGCTGTTTTTT.

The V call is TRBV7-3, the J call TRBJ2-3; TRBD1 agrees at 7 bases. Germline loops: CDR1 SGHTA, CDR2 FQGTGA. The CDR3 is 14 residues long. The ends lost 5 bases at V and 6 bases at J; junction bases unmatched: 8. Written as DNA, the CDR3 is TGTGCCAGCAGCGTAAGAGGGGGCGCGGATACGCAGTATTTT. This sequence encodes CASSVRGGADTQYF. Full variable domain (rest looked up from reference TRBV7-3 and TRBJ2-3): GAGVSQTPSNKVTEKGKYVELRCDPISGHTALYWYRQSLGQGPEFLIYFQGTGAADDSGLPNDRFFAVRPEGSVSTLKIQRTERGDSAVYLCASSVRGGADTQYFGPGTRLTVL.

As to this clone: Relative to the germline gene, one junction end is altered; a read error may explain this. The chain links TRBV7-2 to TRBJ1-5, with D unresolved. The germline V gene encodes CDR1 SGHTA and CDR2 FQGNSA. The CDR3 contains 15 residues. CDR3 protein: CASSLAIHSNQPQHF. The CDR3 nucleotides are TGTGCCAGCAGCCTAGCGATACATAGCAATCAGCCCCAGCATTTT.

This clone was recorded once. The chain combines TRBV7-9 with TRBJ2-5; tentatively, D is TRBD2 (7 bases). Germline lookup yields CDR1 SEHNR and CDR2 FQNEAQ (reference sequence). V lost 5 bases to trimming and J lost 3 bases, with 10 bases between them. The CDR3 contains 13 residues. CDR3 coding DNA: TGTGCCAGCAGCAAGGGGGGGAAAGAGACCCAGTACTTC. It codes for CASSKGGKETQYF.

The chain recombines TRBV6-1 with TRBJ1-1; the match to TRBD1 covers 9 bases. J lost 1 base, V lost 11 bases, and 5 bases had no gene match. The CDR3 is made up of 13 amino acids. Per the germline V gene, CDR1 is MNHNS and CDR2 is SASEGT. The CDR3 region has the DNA TGTGCCGGATCGGGACAGGGGAACACTGAAGCTTTCTTT. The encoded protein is CAGSGQGNTEAFF.

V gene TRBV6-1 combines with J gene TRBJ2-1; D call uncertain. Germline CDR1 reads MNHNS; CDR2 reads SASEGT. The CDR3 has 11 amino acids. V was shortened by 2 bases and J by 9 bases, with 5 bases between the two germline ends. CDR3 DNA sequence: TGTGCCAGCAGTGAAACGGGTGAGCAGTTCTTC. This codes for CASSETGEQFF.

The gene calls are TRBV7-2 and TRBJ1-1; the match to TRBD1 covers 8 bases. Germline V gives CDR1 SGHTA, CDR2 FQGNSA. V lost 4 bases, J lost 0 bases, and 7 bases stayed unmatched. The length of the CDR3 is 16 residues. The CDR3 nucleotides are TGTGCCAGCAGCTCCCAAAGGACAGGGCTGAACACTGAAGCTTTCTTT. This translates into CASSSQRTGLNTEAFF.

The CDR3 nucleotides are TGTGCTAGTGGTTTGCCATGGAGCTACGAGCAGTACTTC. Amino acid sequence: CASGLPWSYEQYF. The chain joins TRBV12-5 to TRBJ2-7, with D unclear. The CDR3 is 13 amino acids. Trimming removed 2 bases from V and 3 bases from J, with 8 bases in between. Germline-derived CDR1 and CDR2 are LGHNT and FRNRAP.

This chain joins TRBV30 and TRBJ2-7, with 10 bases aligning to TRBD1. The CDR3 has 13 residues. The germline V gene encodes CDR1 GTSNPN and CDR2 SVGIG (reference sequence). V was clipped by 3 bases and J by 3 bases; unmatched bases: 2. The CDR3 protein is CAWRRDRGYEQYF. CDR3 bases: TGTGCCTGGAGACGGGACAGGGGCTACGAGCAGTACTTC.

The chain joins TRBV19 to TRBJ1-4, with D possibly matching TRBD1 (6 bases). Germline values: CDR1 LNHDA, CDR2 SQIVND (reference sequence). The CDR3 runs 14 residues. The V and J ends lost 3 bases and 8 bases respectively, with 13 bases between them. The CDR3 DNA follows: TGTGCCAGTAGTATCGTCAGGGGACGCGAAAAACTGTTTTTT. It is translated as CASSIVRGREKLFF. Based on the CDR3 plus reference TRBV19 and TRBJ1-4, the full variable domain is DGGITQSPKYLFRKEGQNVTLSCEQNLNHDAMYWYRQDPGQGLRLIYYSQIVNDFQKGDIAEGYSVSREKKESFPLTVTSAQKNPTAFYLCASSIVRGREKLFFGSGTQLSVL.

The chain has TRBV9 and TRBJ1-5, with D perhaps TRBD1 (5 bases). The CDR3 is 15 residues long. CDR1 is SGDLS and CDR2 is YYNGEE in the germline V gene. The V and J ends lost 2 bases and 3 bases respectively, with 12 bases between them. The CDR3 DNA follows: TGTGCCAGCAGCGTGGGGGGGTTGCACAATCAGCCCCAGCATTTT. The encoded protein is CASSVGGLHNQPQHF.

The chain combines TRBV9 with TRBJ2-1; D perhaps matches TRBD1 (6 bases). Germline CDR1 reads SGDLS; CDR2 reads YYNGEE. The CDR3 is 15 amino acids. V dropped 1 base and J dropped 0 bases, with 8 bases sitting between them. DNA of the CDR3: TGTGCCAGCAGCGTAAGGGGGAGCTCCTACAATGAGCAGTTCTTC. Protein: CASSVRGSSYNEQFF.

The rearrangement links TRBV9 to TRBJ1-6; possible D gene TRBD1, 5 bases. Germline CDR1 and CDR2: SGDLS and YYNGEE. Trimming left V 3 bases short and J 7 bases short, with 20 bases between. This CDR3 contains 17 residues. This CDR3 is CASSGGTPNGANSPLHF. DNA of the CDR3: TGTGCCAGCAGCGGTGGGACTCCTAATGGGGCCAATTCACCCCTCCACTTT.

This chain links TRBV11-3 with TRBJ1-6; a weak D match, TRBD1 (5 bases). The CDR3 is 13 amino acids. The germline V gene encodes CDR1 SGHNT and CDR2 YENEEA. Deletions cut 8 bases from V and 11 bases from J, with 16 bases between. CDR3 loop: CASYGGGWAPLHF. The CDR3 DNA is TGTGCCAGCTATGGGGGAGGATGGGCACCCCTCCACTTT.

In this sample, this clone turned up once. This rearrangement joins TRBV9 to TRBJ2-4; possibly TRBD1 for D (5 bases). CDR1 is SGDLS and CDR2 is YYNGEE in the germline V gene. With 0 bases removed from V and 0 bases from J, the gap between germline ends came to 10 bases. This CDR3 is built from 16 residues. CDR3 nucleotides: TGTGCCAGCAGCGTAGGTTCAGGGCTAGCCAAAAACATTCAGTACTTC. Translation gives CASSVGSGLAKNIQYF.

CDR3 coding DNA: TGTGCCAGCAGCTCACATTACAGGGAAACCGGGGAGCTGTTTTTT. Encoded protein: CASSSHYRETGELFF. The chain has TRBV7-3 and TRBJ2-2, with a possible D match to TRBD1 (6 bases). Germline-derived CDR1 and CDR2 are SGHTA and FQGTGA. This CDR3 spans 15 amino acids. Trimming took 4 bases from V and 5 from J, leaving 14 bases between them.

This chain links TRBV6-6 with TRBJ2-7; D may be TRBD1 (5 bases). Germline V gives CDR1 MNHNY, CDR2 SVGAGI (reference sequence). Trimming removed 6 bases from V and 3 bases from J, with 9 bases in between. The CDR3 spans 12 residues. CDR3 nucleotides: TGTGCCAGCAGACCCGGACACTACGAGCAGTACTTC. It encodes CASRPGHYEQYF.

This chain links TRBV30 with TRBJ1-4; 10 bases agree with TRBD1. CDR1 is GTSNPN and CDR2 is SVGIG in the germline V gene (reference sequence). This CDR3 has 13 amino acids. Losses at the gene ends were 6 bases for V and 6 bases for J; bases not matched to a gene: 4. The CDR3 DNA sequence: TGTGCCTGCAAGACAGGGGGCTATGAAAAACTGTTTTTT. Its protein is CACKTGGYEKLFF.

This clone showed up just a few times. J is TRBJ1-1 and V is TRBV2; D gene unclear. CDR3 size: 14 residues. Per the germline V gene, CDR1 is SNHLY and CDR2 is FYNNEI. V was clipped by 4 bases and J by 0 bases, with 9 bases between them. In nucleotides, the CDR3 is TGTGCCAGCAGTGTGGAAAGCGTGAACACTGAAGCTTTCTTT. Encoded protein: CASSVESVNTEAFF. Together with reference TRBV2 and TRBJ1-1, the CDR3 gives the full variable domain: EPEVTQTPSHQVTQMGQEVILRCVPISNHLYFYWYRQILGQKVEFLVSFYNNEISEKSEIFDDQFSVERPDGSNFTLKIRSTKLEDSAMYFCASSVESVNTEAFFGQGTRLTVV.

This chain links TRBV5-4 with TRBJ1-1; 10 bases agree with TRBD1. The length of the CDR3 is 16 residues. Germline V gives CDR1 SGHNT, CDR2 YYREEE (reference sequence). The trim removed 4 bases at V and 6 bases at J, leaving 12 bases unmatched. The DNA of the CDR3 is TGTGCCAGCAGCAACGTCCGGGGGACAGGGGATCCTGAAGCTTTCTTT. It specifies CASSNVRGTGDPEAFF.